The 27 T cell receptor beta chains presented below share a single source sample, sequenced in a study of T cells and Merkel cell carcinoma outcomes. Clones were read by immunoSEQ multiplex PCR, and TCRdb kept only the in-frame ones, dropping some. This sample has about 15,000 clones, with approximately 87% found just once. Sequencing was carried out using tumor tissue from Merkel cell carcinoma. These receptor sequences come from a human donor with Merkel cell carcinoma.

CDR3 DNA: TGCAGTGCTAGAAATTTGGATGAGCAGTTCTTC. This sequence encodes CSARNLDEQFF. The chain employs TRBV20-1 and TRBJ2-1; the D is unclear. This CDR3 spans 11 amino acids. The germline V and J ends were trimmed by 2 bases and 8 bases, with 7 bases remaining between them. Per germline, CDR1 DFQATT and CDR2 SNEGSKA (reference sequence).

As regards this clone: One end of the junction fails to match germline, which may point to a read error. The chain joins TRBV30 to TRBJ2-7; D might be TRBD2 (5 bases). The V gene's germline CDR1 is GTSNPN and CDR2 SVGIG (reference sequence). CDR3 length: 13 residues. The CDR3 reads CVWSPGSSYEQYF. The CDR3 DNA reads as TGTGTCTGGAGCCCGGGATCTTCCTACGAGCAGTACTTC. Full variable domain (rest looked up from reference TRBV30 and TRBJ2-7): SQTIHQWPATLVQPVGSPLSLECTVEGTSNPNLYWYRQAAGRGLQLLFYSVGIGQISSEVPQNLSASRPQDRQFILSSKKLLLSDSGFYLCVWSPGSSYEQYFGPGTRLTVT.

The V gene is TRBV19, the J gene TRBJ1-5, with D unclear. The J call could be wrong; TRBJ2-3 is a better fit for the DNA end. This CDR3 is built from 14 residues. Germline CDR1 reads LNHDA; CDR2 reads SQIVND (reference sequence). CDR3 in amino acids: CASSIRAANQPQYF. The CDR3 DNA sequence: TGTGCCAGTAGTATTCGGGCGGCTAATCAGCCCCAGTATTTT.

The J gene is TRBJ1-1, the V gene TRBV2; D remains ambiguous. This CDR3 spans 14 amino acids. CDR1 SNHLY and CDR2 FYNNEI come from the germline V gene. Trimming removed 5 bases from V and 0 bases from J, with 10 bases in between. The CDR3 protein is CASSSQAMNTEAFF. CDR3 coding DNA: TGTGCCAGCAGTTCTCAGGCTATGAACACTGAAGCTTTCTTT.

This chain links TRBV4-1 with TRBJ2-3; D is possibly TRBD1 or TRBD2 (7 bases each). The CDR3 consists of 16 residues. V lost 4 bases to trimming and J lost 4 bases, with 18 bases between them. Germline V gene data show CDR1 as MGHRA and CDR2 as YSYEKL. CDR3 protein: CASSPYQGGAADTQYF. The CDR3 DNA reads as TGCGCCAGCAGCCCCTACCAGGGGGGGGCGGCAGATACGCAGTATTTT.

The gene calls are TRBV19 and TRBJ1-1; D gene unclear. The germline V gene has CDR1 LNHDA and CDR2 SQIVND (reference sequence). The CDR3 totals 14 residues. V was trimmed by 1 base and J by 2 bases, leaving 8 bases between them. For the CDR3, the DNA is TGTGCCAGTAGTATAGGGAGAGCTAACACTGAAGCTTTCTTT. Translation gives CASSIGRANTEAFF.

This clone is a singleton in its sample. The V call is TRBV10-3, the J call TRBJ2-2, with D tentatively TRBD1 (6 bases). The germline CDR1 and CDR2 sequences are ENHRY and SYGVKD. This CDR3 is built from 14 residues. Trimming pared 6 bases from V and 5 bases from J, leaving 13 bases between. This chain's CDR3 is CAIRGTIQTGELFF. The CDR3 nucleotides are TGTGCCATCAGGGGGACAATTCAGACCGGGGAGCTGTTTTTT.

This chain links TRBV11-3 with TRBJ2-7; 7 nucleotides agree with TRBD2. The CDR3 is made up of 13 amino acids. V was pared by 1 base and J by 6 bases, with 3 bases of the junction left unmatched. Germline loops: CDR1 SGHNT, CDR2 YENEEA. Written as DNA, the CDR3 is TGTGCCAGCAGCTTAGTCGGCGGGAGCGAGCAGTACTTC. Protein product: CASSLVGGSEQYF.

The rearrangement links TRBV7-9 to TRBJ1-2; D is perhaps TRBD1 (5 bases). V was shortened by 8 bases and J by 8 bases, with 21 bases between the two germline ends. The CDR3 has 14 residues. Germline loops: CDR1 SEHNR, CDR2 FQNEAQ (reference sequence). The CDR3 reads CASHRDGDWVGYTF. CDR3 nucleotides: TGTGCCAGCCACCGGGACGGAGACTGGGTCGGCTACACCTTC.

V usage is TRBV10-3 and J usage is TRBJ2-1; 10 nucleotides match TRBD2. The CDR3 has 17 amino acids. V was pared by 6 bases and J by 1 base, with 9 bases of the junction left unmatched. Germline CDR1 and CDR2: ENHRY and SYGVKD. The CDR3: CAIRGTSEKISYNEQFF. The CDR3, as DNA: TGTGCCATCAGAGGGACTAGCGAAAAAATTTCCTACAATGAGCAGTTCTTC.

This sequence joins TRBV6-1 and TRBJ1-1, with D possibly TRBD1 on 5 matching bases. V gave up 6 bases and J gave up 1 base, with 9 bases separating them. Per germline, CDR1 MNHNS and CDR2 SASEGT. This CDR3 spans 13 amino acids. For the CDR3, the DNA is TGTGCCAGCAGGACAGACTCGAACACTGAAGCTTTCTTT. This gives the protein CASRTDSNTEAFF.

The rearrangement uses TRBV27 and TRBJ1-2; TRBD1 might be the D (6 bases). Looked up from germline, CDR1 is MNHEY and CDR2 is SMNVEV (reference sequence). CDR3 length: 15 residues. The germline V and J ends were trimmed by 4 bases and 7 bases, with 19 bases remaining between them. CDR3 in amino acids: CASSSPGTSGGGYTF. The CDR3 DNA follows: TGTGCCAGCAGTTCACCCGGGACAAGCGGTGGTGGCTACACCTTC.

CDR3 sequence: CASSITYWGRGNAEAFF. The CDR3 DNA follows: TGTGCCAGCAGCATAACCTATTGGGGCAGGGGAAACGCTGAAGCTTTCTTT. The chain is built from TRBV11-2 and TRBJ1-1, with D perhaps TRBD1 (6 bases). The ends were cut back, 5 bases at V and 6 bases at J, with 25 bases in the middle. The CDR3 has 17 amino acids. The germline CDR1 and CDR2 sequences are SGHAT and FQNNGV.

The chain has TRBV13 and TRBJ2-7; tentative D call: TRBD2 (6 bases). The V end lost 0 bases, the J end lost 3 bases, and 9 bases lay between the germline ends. CDR3 size: 14 residues. Germline V gene sequence: CDR1 PRHDT, CDR2 FYEKMQ (reference sequence). CDR3 DNA sequence: TGTGCCAGCAGCTTAGGCGGGGGAATCTACGAGCAGTACTTC. This gives the protein CASSLGGGIYEQYF.

The J gene is TRBJ1-5, the V gene TRBV7-2, with 10 positions matching TRBD1. The germline V gene has CDR1 SGHTA and CDR2 FQGNSA. Trimming at V came to 5 bases and at J to 6 bases, leaving 7 bases not matched to a gene. CDR3 length equals 15 residues. CDR3 coding DNA: TGTGCCAGCAGCCCGGCCGGGACAGGGGTTCAGCCCCAGCATTTT. Translating gives CASSPAGTGVQPQHF.

The chain combines TRBV4-1 with TRBJ2-5; 8 bases are shared with TRBD2. Germline V gives CDR1 MGHRA, CDR2 YSYEKL. V was clipped by 3 bases and J by 0 bases; unmatched bases: 3. The CDR3 runs to 15 residues. The CDR3 spells CASSHPGGNQETQYF. CDR3 DNA: TGCGCCAGCAGCCACCCGGGAGGGAACCAAGAGACCCAGTACTTC.

This rearrangement joins TRBV6-1 to TRBJ1-5; D uncertain. This CDR3 is 15 amino acids long. The V end lost 3 bases, the J end lost 2 bases, and 11 bases lay between the germline ends. Germline values: CDR1 MNHNS, CDR2 SASEGT. The CDR3 DNA follows: TGTGCCAGCAGTGAGAGGCCGGGTGGCAATCAGCCCCAGCATTTT. It specifies CASSERPGGNQPQHF.

The rearrangement joins TRBV5-1 to TRBJ1-1, with D possibly matching TRBD1 (5 bases). The CDR3 sequence is 13 residues long. V was clipped by 2 bases and J by 8 bases, with 13 bases between them. Germline CDR1 SGHRS, CDR2 YFSETQ. The CDR3 spells CASSLSQGNEAFF. CDR3 nucleotide sequence: TGCGCCAGCAGCTTAAGTCAGGGCAACGAAGCTTTCTTT.

The rearrangement joins TRBV7-8 to TRBJ1-6; D is undetermined. V was shortened by 1 base and J by 9 bases, with 19 bases between the two germline ends. The CDR3 has 17 residues. Germline lookup yields CDR1 SGHVS and CDR2 FQNEAQ. Here the CDR3 DNA reads TGTGCCAGCAGCTTAGTTGGGCCTCTAAATTTGGGTTCACCCCTCCACTTT. Translating it yields CASSLVGPLNLGSPLHF.

The rearrangement uses TRBV11-2 and TRBJ1-3; D gene ambiguous. Germline loops: CDR1 SGHAT, CDR2 FQNNGV. The CDR3 totals 13 residues. The V end was cut by 10 bases, the J end by 7 bases, with 17 bases between. In DNA form, the CDR3 reads TGTGCCATCGCGGAGGAAGTTAGGAACACCATATATTTT. Its protein is CAIAEEVRNTIYF.

The chain is built from TRBV28 and TRBJ2-1; the D gene is possibly TRBD2 (7 bases). CDR1 and CDR2 from the germline V gene are MDHEN and SYDVKM. V dropped 7 bases and J dropped 9 bases, with 28 bases sitting between them. The length of the CDR3 is 17 residues. The CDR3 loop is CASTPPGGAGRVSEQFF. In nucleotides, the CDR3 is TGTGCCAGCACGCCGCCGGGGGGCGCCGGACGGGTTAGTGAGCAGTTCTTC.

V is TRBV25-1 and J is TRBJ1-4; 7 nucleotides line up with TRBD1. The ends lost 4 bases at V and 7 bases at J; junction bases unmatched: 6. CDR1 and CDR2 (germline): MGHDK, SYGVNS. The CDR3 is 14 residues long. Here the CDR3 reads CASSASTGFEKLFF. In nucleotides, the CDR3 is TGTGCCAGCAGTGCGTCGACAGGGTTTGAAAAACTGTTTTTT.

The V gene is TRBV18, the J gene TRBJ1-1; D gene unclear. The germline V gene encodes CDR1 KGHSH and CDR2 LQKENI. V was cut by 0 bases and J by 1 base, with 3 bases left in between. The CDR3 is made up of 13 amino acids. The CDR3 reads CASSPPPNTEAFF. CDR3 nucleotides: TGTGCCAGCTCACCACCTCCGAACACTGAAGCTTTCTTT. Drawing the rest from reference TRBV18 and TRBJ1-1, the complete variable domain is NAGVMQNPRHLVRRRGQEARLRCSPMKGHSHVYWYRQLPEEGLKFMVYLQKENIIDESGMPKERFSAEFPKEGPSILRIQQVVRGDSAAYFCASSPPPNTEAFFGQGTRLTVV.

V and J are TRBV18 and TRBJ1-1; maybe TRBD1 (5 bases). Trimming shortened V by 5 bases and J by 11 bases, and 21 bases separated the two germline ends. The germline V gene has CDR1 KGHSH and CDR2 LQKENI. The CDR3 has 14 amino acids. The DNA for the CDR3 is TGTGCCAGCTCAGACTCGGGAGGCAGGGATCCGGCTTTCTTT. This sequence encodes CASSDSGGRDPAFF.

The rearrangement uses TRBV5-1 and TRBJ1-2, with 8 nucleotides matching TRBD1. CDR3 length: 11 residues. Trimming took 0 bases from V and 13 from J; bases not matched to a gene: 2. CDR1 and CDR2 from the germline V gene are SGHRS and YFSETQ. The CDR3 nucleotides are TGCGCCAGCAGCTTGGGGGACAGGACCACCTTC. Encoded protein: CASSLGDRTTF. The full variable domain, in which reference TRBV5-1 and TRBJ1-2 provide the parts outside the CDR3, is KAGVTQTPRYLIKTRGQQVTLSCSPISGHRSVSWYQQTPGQGLQFLFEYFSETQRNKGNFPGRFSGRQFSNSRSEMNVSTLELGDSALYLCASSLGDRTTFGSGTRLTVV.

The V call is TRBV6-5, the J call TRBJ1-2, with 8 bases matching TRBD1. V dropped 0 bases and J dropped 0; count of bases not matched to a gene: 3. The CDR3 loop spans 16 amino acids. Germline values: CDR1 MNHEY, CDR2 SVGAGI. Here the CDR3 DNA reads TGTGCCAGCAGTTACTCCCGGACAGGGCCTAACTATGGCTACACCTTC. It is translated as CASSYSRTGPNYGYTF.

This chain uses TRBV6-1 with TRBJ1-5; D perhaps matches TRBD1 (5 bases). Trimming took off 8 bases at V and 4 bases at J, with 9 bases between the two ends. Germline V CDR1 and CDR2: MNHNS, SASEGT. This CDR3 contains 12 residues. The CDR3 DNA reads TGTGCCAGCCGTCGGGGGAATCAGCCCCAGCATTTT. This encodes CASRRGNQPQHF.